The 27 T cell receptor beta chains below come from one sample, sequenced in a study of CD8+ T cells in alopecia areata. Sequencing used cDNA as its template, made by extracting RNA and reverse transcribing it. This table comes from immunoSEQ multiplex PCR, and its TCRdb copy is limited to in-frame clones, with some not included. The sample carries 130,000 to 150,000 clones, approximately 51% recorded once. Sequencing was performed on CD4+ T cells sorted from blood, taken at week 0. These receptors were obtained from a human donor with alopecia areata.

Ten or more counts support this clone. This chain connects TRBV28 to TRBJ2-3; a possible D gene is TRBD1 (6 bases). This CDR3 comprises 15 residues. Germline assignment: CDR1 MDHEN and CDR2 SYDVKM. Between the trimmed V and J ends, which lost 6 bases and 2 bases, there was a span of 15 bases. CDR3 in DNA: TGTGCCAGCAGATCCCACGGGACACTCACAGATACGCAGTATTTT. Protein product: CASRSHGTLTDTQYF.

This rearrangement joins TRBV7-2 to TRBJ2-5; D may correspond to TRBD1 or TRBD2 (5 bases each). The ends were cut back, 5 bases at V and 3 bases at J, with 16 bases in the middle. CDR3 length: 15 amino acids. Germline loops: CDR1 SGHTA, CDR2 FQGNSA. CDR3 loop: CASSMGPTLEETQYF. The CDR3 DNA reads as TGTGCCAGCAGCATGGGACCGACCCTTGAAGAGACCCAGTACTTC.

This chain connects TRBV7-9 to TRBJ2-1, with 7 bases that match TRBD2. The germline CDR1 and CDR2 sequences are SEHNR and FQNEAQ (reference sequence). This CDR3 contains 17 residues. V gave up 5 bases and J gave up 0 bases; unmatched junction bases: 10. CDR3 sequence (DNA): TGTGCCAGCAGCCAAACCCCCACGGGAGGCTCCTACAATGAGCAGTTCTTC. Translation: CASSQTPTGGSYNEQFF. Looking up the rest from reference TRBV7-9 and TRBJ2-1 gives the full variable domain: DTGVSQNPRHKITKRGQNVTFRCDPISEHNRLYWYRQTLGQGPEFLTYFQNEAQLEKSRLLSDRFSAERPKGSFSTLEIQRTEQGDSAMYLCASSQTPTGGSYNEQFFGPGTRLTVL.

The chain has TRBV27 and TRBJ2-7; 8 bases agree with TRBD2. Germline V gene sequence: CDR1 MNHEY, CDR2 SMNVEV (reference sequence). V dropped 7 bases and J dropped 7; count of bases not matched to a gene: 15. The CDR3 is 15 residues long. The CDR3 DNA is TGTGCCAGCACCCCCTCAGCGGGGGCCACTACGGAGCAGTACTTC. Protein sequence: CASTPSAGATTEQYF.

V is TRBV30 and J is TRBJ2-5; TRBD2 aligns across 9 bases. With V trimmed by 2 bases and J by 4 bases, 11 bases remained unmatched. The CDR3 extends over 16 amino acids. CDR1 GTSNPN and CDR2 SVGIG come from the germline V gene (reference sequence). CDR3 sequence reads: CAWSQRGREGRETQYF. The CDR3 nucleotides are TGTGCCTGGAGTCAGAGAGGGCGGGAGGGCCGAGAGACCCAGTACTTC.

The CDR3 loop reads CSVADSYEQYF. CDR3 coding DNA: TGCAGCGTTGCAGACTCCTACGAGCAGTACTTC. The V call is TRBV29-1, the J call TRBJ2-7, with D unresolved. V lost 4 bases to trimming and J lost 0 bases, with 4 bases between them. The CDR3 runs 11 residues. Germline loops: CDR1 SQVTM, CDR2 ANQGSEA.

This clone occurred a few times. The chain carries TRBV19 and TRBJ2-5; no clear D. CDR3 length equals 14 residues. The ends were cut back, 3 bases at V and 5 bases at J, with 13 bases in the middle. Germline V gene sequence: CDR1 LNHDA, CDR2 SQIVND (reference sequence). In DNA form, the CDR3 reads TGTGCCAGTAGTATTGGCAGAGAGAGGGAGACCCAGTACTTC. Its protein product is CASSIGRERETQYF.

The V and J genes are TRBV6-1 and TRBJ2-4; TRBD2 aligns across 10 bases. This CDR3 has 14 residues. Trimming took 5 bases from V and 15 from J; bases not matched to a gene: 13. Germline assignment: CDR1 MNHNS and CDR2 SASEGT. The CDR3 protein is CASSISGRVRIWYF. The CDR3 region has the DNA TGTGCCAGCAGTATCAGCGGGAGGGTACGCATTTGGTACTTC.

The CDR3 DNA follows: TGTGCCAGCAGCCCGACGACCGGGACAGCTAACTATGGCTACACCTTC. Its protein product is CASSPTTGTANYGYTF. The rearrangement joins TRBV4-2 to TRBJ1-2, with 7 bases aligning to TRBD1. V lost 4 bases, J lost 0 bases, and 8 bases stayed unmatched. Germline CDR1 and CDR2: LGHNA and YNFKEQ. The length of the CDR3 is 16 residues.

V and J are TRBV29-1 and TRBJ2-5; D remains ambiguous. Germline V gives CDR1 SQVTM, CDR2 ANQGSEA. Trimming pared 8 bases from V and 5 bases from J, leaving 12 bases between. This CDR3 has 11 amino acids. The CDR3 loop is CSPKSGETQYF. As DNA, the CDR3 is TGCAGCCCCAAATCCGGGGAGACCCAGTACTTC.

This clone has only a few counts. The chain recombines TRBV30 with TRBJ2-3, with a weak D call TRBD1 (6 bases). V was cut by 0 bases and J by 0 bases, with 10 bases left in between. The CDR3 has 15 residues. Germline CDR1 and CDR2: GTSNPN and SVGIG (reference sequence). The CDR3 loop reads CAWSVRTGSTDTQYF. The DNA of the CDR3 is TGTGCCTGGAGTGTCAGAACAGGGAGCACAGATACGCAGTATTTT.

V usage is TRBV11-2 and J usage is TRBJ2-7; 9 nucleotides match TRBD2. Looked up from germline, CDR1 is SGHAT and CDR2 is FQNNGV. J lost 9 bases, V lost 5 bases, and 11 bases had no gene match. The CDR3 extends over 14 amino acids. The CDR3 DNA is TGTGCCAGCAGCCCTGGGGGTAGCGGGAGCTTGCAGTACTTC. Amino acids: CASSPGGSGSLQYF.

Only one count was recorded for this clone. The chain links TRBV5-4 to TRBJ2-3; D call uncertain. CDR3 length equals 14 residues. Trimming stripped 3 bases from V and 6 bases from J, with 14 bases between. Per germline, CDR1 SGHNT and CDR2 YYREEE (reference sequence). The CDR3 protein is CASSWALTRDTQYF. CDR3 coding DNA: TGTGCCAGCAGCTGGGCCTTGACACGGGATACGCAGTATTTT.

The V and J genes are TRBV29-1 and TRBJ1-2, with D hard to call. This CDR3 has 9 amino acids. Deletions cut 3 bases from V and 7 bases from J, with 3 bases between. Germline CDR1 reads SQVTM; CDR2 reads ANQGSEA. For the CDR3, the DNA is TGCAGCGTTGACCTTGGCTACACCTTC. Protein sequence: CSVDLGYTF.

The genes are TRBV5-1 and TRBJ2-7, with D possibly being TRBD2 (5 bases). Germline lookup yields CDR1 SGHRS and CDR2 YFSETQ. Trimming cost V 2 bases and J 3 bases, with 15 bases left between them. The CDR3 contains 15 residues. Here the CDR3 DNA reads TGCGCCAGCAGCTTTTCATCGTCGGGGTTCTACGAGCAGTACTTC. It encodes CASSFSSSGFYEQYF.

This chain links TRBV7-2 with TRBJ2-2; D unresolved. V lost 4 bases to trimming and J lost 3 bases, with 9 bases between them. Per the germline V gene, CDR1 is SGHTA and CDR2 is FQGNSA. The CDR3 extends over 14 amino acids. The CDR3 region has the DNA TGTGCCAGCAGCTCGACCTGGGACACCGGGGAGCTGTTTTTT. Encoded protein: CASSSTWDTGELFF.

This clone was seen more than once but under ten times. This rearrangement joins TRBV27 to TRBJ1-2, with no clear D. Trimming cost V 6 bases and J 7 bases, with 27 bases left between them. CDR3 length: 17 amino acids. Germline loops: CDR1 MNHEY, CDR2 SMNVEV (reference sequence). CDR3: CASSPQYGRSLGIGYTF. In DNA, the CDR3 is TGTGCCAGCAGCCCCCAGTACGGGCGGTCCCTTGGGATTGGCTACACCTTC.

This clone was seen a single time. The gene calls are TRBV10-3 and TRBJ2-7, with D perhaps matching TRBD2 (5 bases). This CDR3 region has 14 residues. Germline-derived CDR1 and CDR2 are ENHRY and SYGVKD. V gave up 4 bases and J gave up 1 base, with 11 bases separating them. The CDR3 here is CAISGRRDSYEQYF. CDR3 nucleotides: TGTGCCATCAGTGGTAGACGGGATTCCTACGAGCAGTACTTC.

The rearrangement links TRBV29-1 to TRBJ2-7; TRBD1 might be the D (6 bases). CDR1 is SQVTM and CDR2 is ANQGSEA in the germline V gene. CDR3 length: 13 amino acids. Between the trimmed V and J ends, which lost 4 bases and 6 bases, there was a span of 16 bases. As DNA, the CDR3 is TGCAGCGTTGCGAGTCAGGGGAAGGGCGAGCAGTACTTC. This codes for CSVASQGKGEQYF.

A single count supports this clone. The J gene is TRBJ2-3, the V gene TRBV6-5, with TRBD1 as a possible D gene (6 bases). The V gene's germline CDR1 is MNHEY and CDR2 SVGAGI. The length of the CDR3 is 15 residues. V was shortened by 4 bases and J by 5 bases, with 16 bases between the two germline ends. For the CDR3, the DNA is TGTGCCAGCAGTTGGACAGATAGGGCGGGAGATACGCAGTATTTT. Amino acid sequence: CASSWTDRAGDTQYF.

This clone was picked up one time. The chain uses TRBV30 and TRBJ2-1; 7 bases line up with TRBD2. The CDR3 loop spans 14 amino acids. J was trimmed by 9 bases and V by 2 bases; bases with no gene match: 10. Germline values: CDR1 GTSNPN, CDR2 SVGIG (reference sequence). The CDR3 DNA follows: TGTGCCTGGAGTCTGACGGGGGGAACCGGTGAGCAGTTCTTC. Its translation: CAWSLTGGTGEQFF.

This chain connects TRBV18 to TRBJ1-2; unclear D gene. The CDR3 length is 13 residues. Trimming stripped 0 bases from V and 7 bases from J, with 9 bases between. Germline V lookup: CDR1 KGHSH, CDR2 LQKENI. The DNA of the CDR3 is TGTGCCAGCTCACCACCGGGGAGGGCTGGCTACACCTTC. Translated: CASSPPGRAGYTF.

This clone came up a few times. The chain carries TRBV7-6 and TRBJ2-3; no firm D call. Per germline, CDR1 SGHVS and CDR2 FNYEAQ. With 1 base removed from V and 0 bases from J, the gap between germline ends came to 5 bases. The length of the CDR3 is 14 residues. The CDR3 DNA is TGTGCCAGCAGCTTAGAGGACAGCACAGATACGCAGTATTTT. Translating it yields CASSLEDSTDTQYF.

This clone appeared a few times. J is TRBJ1-5 and V is TRBV7-9; TRBD1 matches 7 bases. Germline V gene data show CDR1 as SEHNR and CDR2 as FQNEAQ (reference sequence). V dropped 5 bases and J dropped 7; count of bases not matched to a gene: 5. This CDR3 is 13 amino acids long. The DNA of the CDR3 is TGTGCCAGCAGCATGGGACAGAGCCAGCCCCAGCATTTT. Translated, it gives CASSMGQSQPQHF.

The V call is TRBV29-1, the J call TRBJ2-1; D gene ambiguous. The germline gives CDR1 SQVTM, CDR2 ANQGSEA. The CDR3 is 14 residues long. V was cut by 7 bases and J by 4 bases, with 17 bases left in between. The CDR3 DNA is TGCAGCGCCCGTCAGGCTAGTGTGTACAATGAGCAGTTCTTC. Translating gives CSARQASVYNEQFF.

The gene calls are TRBV7-9 and TRBJ1-2; TRBD1 aligns across 12 bases. The CDR3 is made up of 14 amino acids. V gave up 3 bases and J gave up 7 bases; unmatched junction bases: 3. Germline values: CDR1 SEHNR, CDR2 FQNEAQ (reference sequence). The CDR3 loop is CASSLGQGALGYTF. In nucleotides, the CDR3 is TGTGCCAGCAGCTTGGGACAGGGGGCGCTTGGCTACACCTTC.

This clone was found a few times. Written as DNA, the CDR3 is TGTGCCAGCAGCTTAGTGACAGCTAAGCATACGCAGTATTTT. This encodes CASSLVTAKHTQYF. The V and J genes are TRBV7-2 and TRBJ2-3, with D maybe TRBD1 (5 bases). The CDR3 spans 14 residues. V lost 1 base, J lost 7 bases, and 12 bases lay in between. Germline V gene sequence: CDR1 SGHTA, CDR2 FQGNSA.